The sequence of this TCR beta chain was determined in a study of cytomegalovirus exposure and HLA in healthy donors. Study results and limitations: Among TCR beta chains of equal frequency, HLA-associated ones were more clonally expanded in a later analysis. Among donors in an Asian-associated ancestry cluster, a later analysis reportedly found fewer N-insertions than the roughly 680-donor mean.

As for this clone: Antigen: not known.

Primers for the PCR totalled 60 Vbeta and 13 Jbeta. Some clones are missing from TCRdb's copy, which holds only in-frame ones; the method was immunoSEQ multiplex PCR. The table lists 95,000 to 150,000 clones, approximately 78% of them singletons. V dropped 3 bases and J dropped 3; count of bases not matched to a gene: 8. The CDR3 totals 16 residues. CDR1 is MNHNS, CDR2 SASEGT, per germline. This clonotype was obtained from a woman aged 40 to 50 in good health and CMV-seronegative. Sequenced: PBMCs. The V and J genes are TRBV6-1 and TRBJ2-5, with 9 bases identical to TRBD2. DNA for the CDR3: TGTGCCAGCAGTGAGCGGGTTCTAGCGGGAAAAGAGACCCAGTACTTC. Translating gives CASSERVLAGKETQYF.